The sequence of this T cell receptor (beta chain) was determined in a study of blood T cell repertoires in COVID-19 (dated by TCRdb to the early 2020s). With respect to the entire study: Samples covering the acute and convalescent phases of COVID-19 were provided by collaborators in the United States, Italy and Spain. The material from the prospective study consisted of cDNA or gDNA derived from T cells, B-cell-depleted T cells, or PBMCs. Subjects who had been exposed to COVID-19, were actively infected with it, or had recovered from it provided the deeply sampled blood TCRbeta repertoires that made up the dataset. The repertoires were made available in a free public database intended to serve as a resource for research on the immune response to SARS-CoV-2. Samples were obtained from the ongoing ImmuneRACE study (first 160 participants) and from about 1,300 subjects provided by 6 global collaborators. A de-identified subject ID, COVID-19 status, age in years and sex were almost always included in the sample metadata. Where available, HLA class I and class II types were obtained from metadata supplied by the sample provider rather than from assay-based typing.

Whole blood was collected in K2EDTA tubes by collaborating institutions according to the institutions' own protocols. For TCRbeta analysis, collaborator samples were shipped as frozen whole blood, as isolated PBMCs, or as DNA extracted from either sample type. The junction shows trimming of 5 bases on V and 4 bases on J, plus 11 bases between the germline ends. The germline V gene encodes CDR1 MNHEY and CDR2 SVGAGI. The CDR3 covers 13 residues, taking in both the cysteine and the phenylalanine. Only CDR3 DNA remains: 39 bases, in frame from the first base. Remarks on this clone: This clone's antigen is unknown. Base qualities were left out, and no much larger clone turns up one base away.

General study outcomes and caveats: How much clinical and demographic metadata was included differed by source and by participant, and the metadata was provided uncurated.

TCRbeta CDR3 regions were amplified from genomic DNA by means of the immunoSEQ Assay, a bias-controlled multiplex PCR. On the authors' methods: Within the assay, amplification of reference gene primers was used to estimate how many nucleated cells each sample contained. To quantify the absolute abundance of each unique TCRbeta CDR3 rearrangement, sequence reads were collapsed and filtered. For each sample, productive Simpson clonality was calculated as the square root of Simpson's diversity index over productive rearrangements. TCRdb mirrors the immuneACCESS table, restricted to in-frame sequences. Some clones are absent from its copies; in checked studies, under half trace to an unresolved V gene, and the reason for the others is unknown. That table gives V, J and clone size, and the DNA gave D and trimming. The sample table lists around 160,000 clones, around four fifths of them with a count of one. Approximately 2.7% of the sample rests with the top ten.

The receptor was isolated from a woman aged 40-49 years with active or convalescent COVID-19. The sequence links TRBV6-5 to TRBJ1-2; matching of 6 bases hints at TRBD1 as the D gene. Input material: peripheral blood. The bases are TGTGCCAGCAGTATATCAGGGGTCTATGGCTACACCTTC. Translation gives CASSISGVYGYTF.